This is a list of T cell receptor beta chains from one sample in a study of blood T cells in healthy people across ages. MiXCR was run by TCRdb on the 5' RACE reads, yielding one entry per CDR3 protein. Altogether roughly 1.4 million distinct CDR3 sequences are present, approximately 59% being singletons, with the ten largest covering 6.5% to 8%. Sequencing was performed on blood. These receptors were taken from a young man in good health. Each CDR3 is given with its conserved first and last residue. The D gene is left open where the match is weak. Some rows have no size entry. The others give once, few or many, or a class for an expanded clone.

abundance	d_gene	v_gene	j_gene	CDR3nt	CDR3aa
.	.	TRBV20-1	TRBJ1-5	TGCAGTGCTAGCAGGGCACGAAGGGATCAGCCCCAGCATTTT	CSASRARRDQPQHF
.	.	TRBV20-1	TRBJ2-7	TGCAGTGCTAGCGGACGGGGGAGCTCCTACGAGCAGTACTTC	CSASGRGSSYEQYF
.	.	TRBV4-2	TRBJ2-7	TGTGCCAGCAGCCCACGGGGGGACAGTGGCTACGAGCAGTACTTC	CASSPRGDSGYEQYF
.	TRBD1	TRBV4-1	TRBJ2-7	TGCGCCAGCAGCCAAGTGTGGGACAGGGAGTACGAGCAGTACTTC	CASSQVWDREYEQYF
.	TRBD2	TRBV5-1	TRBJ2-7	TGCGCCAGCAGCTCTCGGCTAGCGGGAGCCCAGTCCTACGAGCAGTACTTC	CASSSRLAGAQSYEQYF
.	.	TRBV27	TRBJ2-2	TGTGCCAGCAGTTTATATCCCCCCGGTGGCGGGGAGCTGTTTTTT	CASSLYPPGGGELFF
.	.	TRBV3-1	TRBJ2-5	TGTGCCAGCAGCCATTTTTCAGGGGATGAGCAGTACTTC	CASSHFSGDEQYF
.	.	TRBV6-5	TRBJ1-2	TGTGCCAGCAGTACTCGGACCACTGGGCCTAACTATGGCTACACCTTC	CASSTRTTGPNYGYTF
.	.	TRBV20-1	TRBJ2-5	TGCAGTGCTGGGCAGGGAGGGACCCAGTACTTC	CSAGQGGTQYF
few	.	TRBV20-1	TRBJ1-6	TGCAGTGCTAGAGCCGACTGGGGAAATTCACCCCTCCACTTT	CSARADWGNSPLHF
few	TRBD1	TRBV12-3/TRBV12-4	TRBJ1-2	TGTGCCAGCAGCCAGGGGGGAGCCTATGGCTACACCTTC	CASSQGGAYGYTF
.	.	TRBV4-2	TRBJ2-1	TGTGCCAGCAGCCAAGTGCCGGGCACCAATGAGCAGTTCTTC	CASSQVPGTNEQFF
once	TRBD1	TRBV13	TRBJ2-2	TGTGCCAGCAGCCCCGACGGACAGGGATTCGGGGAGCTGTTTTTT	CASSPDGQGFGELFF
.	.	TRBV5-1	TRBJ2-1	TGCGCCAGCCGCCGTGAGTCGCTAGGTAGTGAGCAGTTCTTC	CASRRESLGSEQFF
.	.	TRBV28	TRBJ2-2	TGTGCCAGCAGTAAACCCCCCTGGGTCGGGGGAAAGTCCGGGGAGCTGTTTTTT	CASSKPPWVGGKSGELFF
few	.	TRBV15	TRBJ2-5	TGTGCCACCAGCAGCTTCGACACGGCCCAAGAGACCCAGTACTTC	CATSSFDTAQETQYF
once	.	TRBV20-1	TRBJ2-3	TGCAGTGCTAAACTTCGGGTGGGTAGCGTGGTGACAGATACGCAGTATTTT	CSAKLRVGSVVTDTQYF
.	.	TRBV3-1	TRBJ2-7	TGTGCCAGCAGCCAACACGGACTCGCCCCTCACGAGCAGTACTTC	CASSQHGLAPHEQYF
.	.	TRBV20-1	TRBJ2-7	TGCAGTGCTAGAGATATACAGCCACCCTACGAGCAGTACTTC	CSARDIQPPYEQYF
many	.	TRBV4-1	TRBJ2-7	TGCGCCAGCAGCCAGTTGAGCTCCTACGAGCAGTACTTC	CASSQLSSYEQYF
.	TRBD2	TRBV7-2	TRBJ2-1	TGTGCCAGCAGCCATGATAGCGGGGGGACCGCCTACAATGAGCAGTTCTTC	CASSHDSGGTAYNEQFF
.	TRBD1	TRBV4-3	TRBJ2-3	TGCGCCAGCAGCCAAGAGGGACAGAGCACAGATACGCAGTATTTT	CASSQEGQSTDTQYF
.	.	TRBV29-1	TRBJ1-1	TGCAGCGGAGCGGATTCGGGGGGCTTTGAAGCTTTCTTT	CSGADSGGFEAFF
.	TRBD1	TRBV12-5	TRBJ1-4	TGTGCTAGTGGTTTGGGGGGACAGGGTGGTAATGAAAAACTGTTTTTT	CASGLGGQGGNEKLFF
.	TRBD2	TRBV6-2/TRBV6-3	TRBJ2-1	TGTGCCAGCCTACGGTCCCTTCCCCCAGGGGCGGGGGGCTACAATGAGCAGTTCTTC	CASLRSLPPGAGGYNEQFF
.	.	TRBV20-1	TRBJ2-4	TGCAGTGCTAGTGCCCCTGCGAAGGACACAAGTACCAAAAACATTCAGTACTTC	CSASAPAKDTSTKNIQYF
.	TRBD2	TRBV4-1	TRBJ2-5	TGCGCCAGCAGCCCGTTACTCACTAGCGGACGATACAATGAGCAGTACTTC	CASSPLLTSGRYNEQYF
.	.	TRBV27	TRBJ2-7	TGTGCCAGCAGTTCATTGAGGGTACCTCTCTACGAGCAGTACTTC	CASSSLRVPLYEQYF
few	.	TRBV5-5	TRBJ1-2	TGTGCCAGCAGCTTCGACATCTATGGCTACACCTTC	CASSFDIYGYTF
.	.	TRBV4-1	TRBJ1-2	TGCGCCAGCAGCCCGATTAGAGATTCGTATGGCTACACCTTC	CASSPIRDSYGYTF
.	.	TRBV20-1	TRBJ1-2	TGCAGTGCTGTTGGGGGGAGGGGCTATGGCTACACCTTC	CSAVGGRGYGYTF
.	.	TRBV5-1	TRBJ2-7	TGCGCCAGCAGCGTATCCCGGCAGGGAGTGGGAAGCTCCTACGAGCAGTACTTC	CASSVSRQGVGSSYEQYF
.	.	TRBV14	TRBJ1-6	TGTGCCAGCAGCATACGCGGGGCCGGCAATTCACCCCTCCACTTT	CASSIRGAGNSPLHF
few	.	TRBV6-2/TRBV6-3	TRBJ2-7	TGTGCCAGCAGTCAAAACGGGGCACTACACTACGAGCAGTACTTC	CASSQNGALHYEQYF
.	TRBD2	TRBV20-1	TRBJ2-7	TGCAGTGCTAGGACGGGACTAGCCGAGCAGTACTTC	CSARTGLAEQYF
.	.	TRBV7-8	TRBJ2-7	TGTGCCAGCAGCCCTAGGGGGTGGGAGCAGTACTTC	CASSPRGWEQYF
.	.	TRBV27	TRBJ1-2	TGTGCCAGCAGTTCCTCTCAGGGGTGGGACTATGGCTACACCTTC	CASSSSQGWDYGYTF
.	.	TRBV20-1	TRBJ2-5	TGCAGTGCTAGAGAGACCAACAGAGCCCAAGAGACCCAGTACTTC	CSARETNRAQETQYF
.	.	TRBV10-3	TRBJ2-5	TGTGCCATCAGCTCACAGGTAGAGACCCAGTACTTC	CAISSQVETQYF
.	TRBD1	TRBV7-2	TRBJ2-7	TGTGCCAGCAGCTTATATGGGAGGGGGGGGACAGGGCTAGACGAGCAGTACTTC	CASSLYGRGGTGLDEQYF
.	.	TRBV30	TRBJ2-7	TGTGCCTGGAGTGTACGTGGCGAGCAGTACTTC	CAWSVRGEQYF
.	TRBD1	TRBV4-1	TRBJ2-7	TGCGCCAGCAGCCATCGGGGACAGGGATTCTACGAGCAGTACTTC	CASSHRGQGFYEQYF
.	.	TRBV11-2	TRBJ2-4	TGTGCCAGCAGCTCGATTGGTGTGGTGGGTAACATTCAGTACTTC	CASSSIGVVGNIQYF
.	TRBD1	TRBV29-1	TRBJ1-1	TGCAGCGTTTACGACAGCCCTCAGGGGGCTGAAGCTTTCTTT	CSVYDSPQGAEAFF
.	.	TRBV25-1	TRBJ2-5	TGTGCCAGCAGTGGATTTCCAGGGGTAGAGAGAGAGACCCAGTACTTC	CASSGFPGVERETQYF
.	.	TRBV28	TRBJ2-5	TGTGCCAGCACCCGATCGGGGCAAGAGACCCAGTACTTC	CASTRSGQETQYF
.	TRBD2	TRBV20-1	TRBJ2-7	TGCAGTGCTCACTTGTCTAGCGGAATCACCTACGAGCAGTACTTC	CSAHLSSGITYEQYF
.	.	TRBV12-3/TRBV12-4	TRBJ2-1	TGTGCCAGCAGCCTCCTGACGGACCTGCAGTTCTTC	CASSLLTDLQFF
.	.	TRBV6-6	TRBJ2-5	TGTGCCAGCAGTACCACTCGGACGGTCAAAGAGACCCAGTACTTC	CASSTTRTVKETQYF
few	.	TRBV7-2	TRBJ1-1	TGTGCCAGCAGCCCACAGCTACAGGATTGGAACACTGAAGCTTTCTTT	CASSPQLQDWNTEAFF
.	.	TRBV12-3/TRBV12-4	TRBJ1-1	TGTGCTAGCACCGCCGCGACAGGCCAGAGGTCTGAAGCTTTCTTT	CASTAATGQRSEAFF
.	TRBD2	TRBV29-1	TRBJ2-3	TGCAGCGTCTCCGGGACTAGCGGTCCCACAGATACGCAGTATTTT	CSVSGTSGPTDTQYF
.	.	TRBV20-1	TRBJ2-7	TGCAGTGCTAGTGTAGAGGACGAGCAGTACTTC	CSASVEDEQYF